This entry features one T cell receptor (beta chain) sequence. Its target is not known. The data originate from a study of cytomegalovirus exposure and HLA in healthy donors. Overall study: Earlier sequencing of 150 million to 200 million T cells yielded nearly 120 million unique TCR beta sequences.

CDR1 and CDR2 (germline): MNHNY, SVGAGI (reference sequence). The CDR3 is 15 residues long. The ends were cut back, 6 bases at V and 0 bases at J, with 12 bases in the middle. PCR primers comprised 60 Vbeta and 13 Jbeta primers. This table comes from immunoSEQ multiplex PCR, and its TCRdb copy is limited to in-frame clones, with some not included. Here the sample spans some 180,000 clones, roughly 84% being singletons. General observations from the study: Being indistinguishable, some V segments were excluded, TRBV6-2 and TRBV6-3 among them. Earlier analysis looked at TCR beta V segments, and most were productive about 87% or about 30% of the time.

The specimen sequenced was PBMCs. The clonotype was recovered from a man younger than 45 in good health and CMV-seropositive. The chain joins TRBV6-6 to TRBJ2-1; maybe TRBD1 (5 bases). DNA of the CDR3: TGTGCCAGCAGCTCACAGGCAAGCTCCTACAATGAGCAGTTCTTC. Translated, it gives CASSSQASSYNEQFF.